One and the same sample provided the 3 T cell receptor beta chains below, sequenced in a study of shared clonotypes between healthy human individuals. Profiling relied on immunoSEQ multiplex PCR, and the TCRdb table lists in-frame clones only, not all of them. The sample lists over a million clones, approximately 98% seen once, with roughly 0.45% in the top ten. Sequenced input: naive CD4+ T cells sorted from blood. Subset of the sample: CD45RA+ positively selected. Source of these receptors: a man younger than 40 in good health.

CDR3 loop: CASSYSQGTSYEQYF. Here the CDR3 DNA reads TGTGCCAGCAGTTACTCTCAGGGGACCTCCTACGAGCAGTACTTC. The chain is built from TRBV6-5 and TRBJ2-7; TRBD1 might be the D (6 bases). Trimming stripped 0 bases from V and 0 bases from J, with 9 bases between. From germline, CDR1 is MNHEY and CDR2 SVGAGI. The CDR3 totals 15 residues.

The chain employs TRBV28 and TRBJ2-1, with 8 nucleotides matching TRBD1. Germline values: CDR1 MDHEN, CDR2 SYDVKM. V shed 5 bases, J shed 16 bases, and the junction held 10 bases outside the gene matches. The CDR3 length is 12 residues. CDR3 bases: TGTGCCAGCAGTCTGACGGGACAGGCCCCCTTCTTC. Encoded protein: CASSLTGQAPFF.

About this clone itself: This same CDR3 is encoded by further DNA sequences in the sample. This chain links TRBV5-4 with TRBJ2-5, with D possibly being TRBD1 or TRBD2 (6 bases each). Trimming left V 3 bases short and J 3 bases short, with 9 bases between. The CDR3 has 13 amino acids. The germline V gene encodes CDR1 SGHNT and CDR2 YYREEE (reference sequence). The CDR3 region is CASSSRGEETQYF. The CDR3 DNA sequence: TGTGCCAGCAGCTCTAGGGGGGAAGAGACCCAGTACTTC.